This entry concerns a single TCR beta chain. The antigen remains unidentified. A multiplex PCR was run with 60 Vbeta primers and 13 Jbeta primers. Produced via immunoSEQ multiplex PCR; TCRdb's table is partial and in-frame only. The sample includes roughly 240,000 clones, roughly 78% of them seen just once. The ends were cut back, 7 bases at V and 6 bases at J, with 10 bases in the middle. This CDR3 region has 11 residues. From germline, CDR1 is SQVTM and CDR2 ANQGSEA. This specimen comes from a study of cytomegalovirus exposure and HLA in healthy donors. Study conclusions and caveats: Later on, an analysis found that several of the most significant clusters appeared to be linked to common viral pathogens, which included parvovirus B19. For most TCR beta V segments, an earlier analysis put the productive rate at about 87% or about 30% of the time.

The TCR comes from a boy aged 5-17 years in good health and CMV-seronegative. The sample comprised PBMCs. The rearrangement joins TRBV29-1 to TRBJ2-1; weak D call: TRBD2 (6 bases). CDR3 loop: CSAATSNEQFF. Written as DNA, the CDR3 is TGCAGCGCCGCGACTAGCAATGAGCAGTTCTTC.